This T cell receptor (beta chain) was recovered during a study of cytomegalovirus exposure and HLA in healthy donors. The primer mix had 60 Vbeta and 13 Jbeta primers. Sequencing used immunoSEQ multiplex PCR; TCRdb keeps in-frame clones, though not all of them. The sample lists 200,000 to 250,000 clones, more than 75% seen once, with about 1.2% in the top ten. General observations from the study: Later work associated roughly 17,000 TCR beta sequences with HLA alleles at 0.05 false discovery rate.

This CDR3 region has 14 residues. Germline V CDR1 and CDR2: SEHNR, FQNEAQ (reference sequence). On this clone itself: Antigen unknown. An end of the junction does not agree with germline; a read error may underlie this.

V usage is TRBV7-9 and J usage is TRBJ1-1; no firm D call. The sequence derives from a human donor in good health. The sample was PBMCs. The CDR3 is CSSSFDGRNTEAFF. CDR3 coding DNA: TGTTCCAGCAGCTTCGACGGGAGGAACACTGAAGCTTTCTTT.